This TCR beta chain came from a study of chemoradiotherapy in HPV16-positive cancers. Study-wide results and caveats: During treatment, candidate HPV-specific clones and E7-related motifs expanded in tumor.

Some clones are missing from TCRdb's copy, which holds only in-frame ones; the method was immunoSEQ multiplex PCR. The table includes about 66,000 clones, about nine tenths detected once. About this clone: The antigen remains unidentified.

V was pared by 4 bases and J by 5 bases, with 9 bases of the junction left unmatched. From germline, CDR1 is SGHKS and CDR2 YYEKEE (reference sequence). The CDR3 runs 15 residues. V and J are TRBV5-5 and TRBJ2-5; 9 bases map to TRBD1. The receptor comes from a human donor with HPV-associated anogenital cancer. The source material was blood, sampled from a patient who underwent chemoradiotherapy. The CDR3 is CASSAHGDRAETQYF. For the CDR3, the DNA is TGTGCCAGCAGCGCCCACGGGGACAGGGCCGAGACCCAGTACTTC.